The 8 T cell receptor beta chains presented below share a single source sample, sequenced in a study of cytomegalovirus exposure and HLA in healthy donors. PCR was performed using 60 Vbeta and 13 Jbeta primers. Some clones are missing from TCRdb's copy, which holds only in-frame ones; the method was immunoSEQ multiplex PCR. Of some 130,000 clones listed, roughly 79% are singletons. Specimen: PBMCs. The receptors were sampled from a woman aged 45-60 years in good health and CMV-seronegative.

A single count supports this clone. The chain is built from TRBV14 and TRBJ2-5; 8 bases are a match to TRBD2. The CDR3 loop spans 15 amino acids. CDR1 SGHDN and CDR2 FVKESK come from the germline V gene. Losses at the gene ends were 4 bases for V and 6 bases for J; bases not matched to a gene: 10. Here the CDR3 reads CASSRGLGGEKTQYF. For the CDR3, the DNA is TGTGCCAGCAGCCGGGGACTAGGCGGCGAGAAGACCCAGTACTTC.

The chain is built from TRBV18 and TRBJ1-1; TRBD1 matches at 11 bases. The CDR3 covers 16 residues. Germline loops: CDR1 KGHSH, CDR2 LQKENI. V shed 3 bases and J 4 bases; nucleotides not matched to a gene: 7. The CDR3 protein is CASSPGTGGEGTEAFF. The CDR3 region has the DNA TGTGCCAGCTCACCTGGGACAGGGGGTGAGGGCACTGAAGCTTTCTTT.

This clone was seen only a few times. A junction end diverges from the germline sequence, so it may reflect a read error. The chain recombines TRBV7-7 with TRBJ2-2; maybe TRBD2 (6 bases). The CDR3 contains 14 residues. The germline CDR1 and CDR2 sequences are SSHAT and FNYEAQ (reference sequence). In DNA form, the CDR3 reads TGTGCTAGCAGCTTAGCGCGGGGCGCCGGGGAGCTGTTTTTT. It encodes CASSLARGAGELFF.

J is TRBJ2-5 and V is TRBV18, with a tentative D call TRBD1 (6 bases). This CDR3 is 14 amino acids long. Germline-derived CDR1 and CDR2 are KGHSH and LQKENI. Trimming removed 4 bases at V and 5 bases at J, with 14 bases between. CDR3 protein: CASSLGQNSETQYF. The CDR3 coding sequence is TGTGCCAGCTCACTGGGACAAAATTCTGAGACCCAGTACTTC.

This clone was recorded only once. A junction end diverges from the germline sequence, so it may reflect a read error. This chain uses TRBV7-2 with TRBJ1-5; 9 positions agree with TRBD1. The germline CDR1 and CDR2 sequences are SGHTA and FQGNSA. The CDR3 covers 15 residues. CDR3 bases: TGTGCCAGCAGCAAATCCGGGACAGGGACGGGCCCTTTGAATTTT. This translates into CASSKSGTGTGPLNF.

The chain carries TRBV18 and TRBJ1-3, with D unresolved. CDR1 and CDR2 (germline): KGHSH, LQKENI. The CDR3 consists of 14 residues. Trimming took 5 bases from V and 0 from J, leaving 8 bases between them. CDR3 sequence (DNA): TGTGCCAGCTCAACGACACGCTCTGGAAACACCATATATTTT. It encodes CASSTTRSGNTIYF.

The chain combines TRBV19 with TRBJ2-1; 10 nucleotides align to TRBD1. The germline CDR1 and CDR2 sequences are LNHDA and SQIVND (reference sequence). There are 13 residues in the CDR3. V shed 4 bases, J shed 10 bases, and the junction held 4 bases outside the gene matches. The CDR3 DNA sequence: TGTGCCAGTAGTAGACAGGGGGCTGGGGAGCAGTTCTTC. Protein sequence: CASSRQGAGEQFF.

The V and J genes are TRBV27 and TRBJ2-1, with 8 bases fitting TRBD1. V was clipped by 1 base and J by 4 bases; unmatched bases: 3. CDR3 size: 15 residues. From germline, CDR1 is MNHEY and CDR2 SMNVEV (reference sequence). The CDR3 reads CASSLLTGAYNEQFF. CDR3 coding DNA: TGTGCCAGCAGTTTATTGACAGGGGCTTACAATGAGCAGTTCTTC.